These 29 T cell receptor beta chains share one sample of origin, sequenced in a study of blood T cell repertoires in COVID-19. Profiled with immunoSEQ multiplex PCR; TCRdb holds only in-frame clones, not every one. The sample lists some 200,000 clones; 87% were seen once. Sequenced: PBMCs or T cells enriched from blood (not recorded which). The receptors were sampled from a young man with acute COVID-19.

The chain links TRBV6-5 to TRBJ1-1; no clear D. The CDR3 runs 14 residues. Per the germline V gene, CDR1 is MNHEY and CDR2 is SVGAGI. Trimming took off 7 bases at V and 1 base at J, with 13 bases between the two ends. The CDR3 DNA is TGTGCCAGCATGACACGGCAGGAGAACACTGAAGCTTTCTTT. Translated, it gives CASMTRQENTEAFF.

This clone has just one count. CDR3 in amino acids: CASSYLGARQETQYF. Here the CDR3 DNA reads TGTGCCAGCAGTTACCTTGGGGCGCGGCAAGAGACCCAGTACTTC. V and J are TRBV6-2 or TRBV6-3 and TRBJ2-5, with D tentatively TRBD1 (5 bases). Trimming cost V 2 bases and J 2 bases, with 12 bases left between them. CDR3 length: 15 amino acids. Germline CDR1 reads MNHEY; CDR2 reads SVGEGT.

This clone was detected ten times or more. The CDR3 nucleotides are TGTGCCATCAGTGAGTCACAATCCGGGACAGGGTCTCGTCGCTACACCTTC. Its translation: CAISESQSGTGSRRYTF. The rearrangement links TRBV10-3 to TRBJ1-2, with 9 bases aligning to TRBD1. There are 17 residues in the CDR3. Germline values: CDR1 ENHRY, CDR2 SYGVKD. V was clipped by 0 bases and J by 9 bases; unmatched bases: 14.

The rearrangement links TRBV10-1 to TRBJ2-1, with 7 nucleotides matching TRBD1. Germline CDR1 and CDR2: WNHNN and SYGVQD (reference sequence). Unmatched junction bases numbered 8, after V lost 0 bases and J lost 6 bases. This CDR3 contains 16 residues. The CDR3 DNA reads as TGCGCCAGCAGTGAGTCGGGGGACAGTCCACTCAATGAGCAGTTCTTC. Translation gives CASSESGDSPLNEQFF.

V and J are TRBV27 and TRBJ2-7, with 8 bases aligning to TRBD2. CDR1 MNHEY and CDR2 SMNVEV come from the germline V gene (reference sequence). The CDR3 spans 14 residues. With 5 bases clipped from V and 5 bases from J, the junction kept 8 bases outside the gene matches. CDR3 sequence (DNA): TGTGCCAGCAGTCTTGAGCGGGGGACACACGAGCAGTACTTC. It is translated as CASSLERGTHEQYF.

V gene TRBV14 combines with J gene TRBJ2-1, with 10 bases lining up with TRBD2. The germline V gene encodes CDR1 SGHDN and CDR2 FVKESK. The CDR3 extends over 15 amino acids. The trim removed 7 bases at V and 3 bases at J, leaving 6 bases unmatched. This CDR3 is CASTPGLALYNEQFF. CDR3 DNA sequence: TGTGCCAGCACTCCGGGACTAGCGCTCTACAATGAGCAGTTCTTC.

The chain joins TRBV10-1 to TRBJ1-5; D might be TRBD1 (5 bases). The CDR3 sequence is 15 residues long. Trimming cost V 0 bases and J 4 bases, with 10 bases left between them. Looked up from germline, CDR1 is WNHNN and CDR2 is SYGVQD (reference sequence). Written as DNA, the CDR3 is TGCGCCAGCAGTGAGTCGACAGCGGGAAATCAGCCCCAGCATTTT. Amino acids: CASSESTAGNQPQHF.

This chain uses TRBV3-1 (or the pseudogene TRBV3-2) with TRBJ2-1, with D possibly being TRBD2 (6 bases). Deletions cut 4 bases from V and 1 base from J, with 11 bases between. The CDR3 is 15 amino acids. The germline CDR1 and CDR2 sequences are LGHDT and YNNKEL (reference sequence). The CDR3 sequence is CASSLSGRSYNEQFF. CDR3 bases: TGTGCCAGCAGCCTTAGCGGTCGTTCCTACAATGAGCAGTTCTTC.

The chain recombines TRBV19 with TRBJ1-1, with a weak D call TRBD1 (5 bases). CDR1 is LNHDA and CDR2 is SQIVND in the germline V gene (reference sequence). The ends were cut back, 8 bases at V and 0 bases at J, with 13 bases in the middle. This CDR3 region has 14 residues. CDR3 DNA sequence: TGTGCCAGTCAGGGATTTACCATGAACACTGAAGCTTTCTTT. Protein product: CASQGFTMNTEAFF.

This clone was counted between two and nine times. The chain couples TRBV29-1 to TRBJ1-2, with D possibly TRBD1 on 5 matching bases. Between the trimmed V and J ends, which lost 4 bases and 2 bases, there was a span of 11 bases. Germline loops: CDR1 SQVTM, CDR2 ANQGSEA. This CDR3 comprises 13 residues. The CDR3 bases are TGCAGCGTTGGGGAGGACAAGAACTATGGCTACACCTTC. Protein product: CSVGEDKNYGYTF.

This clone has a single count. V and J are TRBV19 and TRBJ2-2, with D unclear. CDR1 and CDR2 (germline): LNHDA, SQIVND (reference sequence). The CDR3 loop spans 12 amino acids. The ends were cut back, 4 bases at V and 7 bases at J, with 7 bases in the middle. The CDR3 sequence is CASSKLSGELFF. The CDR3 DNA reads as TGTGCCAGTAGTAAACTAAGCGGGGAGCTGTTTTTT.

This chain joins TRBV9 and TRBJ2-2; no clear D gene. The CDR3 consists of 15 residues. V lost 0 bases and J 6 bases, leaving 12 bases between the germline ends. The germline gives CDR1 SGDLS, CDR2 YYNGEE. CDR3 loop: CASSVEAFPSGELFF. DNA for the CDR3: TGTGCCAGCAGCGTAGAAGCCTTTCCCTCCGGGGAGCTGTTTTTT.

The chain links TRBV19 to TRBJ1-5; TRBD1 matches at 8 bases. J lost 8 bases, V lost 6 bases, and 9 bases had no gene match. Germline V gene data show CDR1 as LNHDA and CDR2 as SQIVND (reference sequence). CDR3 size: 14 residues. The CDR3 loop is CASSKRQGREPQHF. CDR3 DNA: TGTGCCAGTAGCAAACGACAGGGGAGGGAGCCCCAGCATTTT.

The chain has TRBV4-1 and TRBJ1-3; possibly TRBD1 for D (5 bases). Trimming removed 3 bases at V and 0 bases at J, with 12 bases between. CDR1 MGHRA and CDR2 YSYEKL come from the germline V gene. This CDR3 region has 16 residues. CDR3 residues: CASSHQPGVSGNTIYF. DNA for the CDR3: TGCGCCAGCAGCCATCAGCCGGGGGTCTCTGGAAACACCATATATTTT.

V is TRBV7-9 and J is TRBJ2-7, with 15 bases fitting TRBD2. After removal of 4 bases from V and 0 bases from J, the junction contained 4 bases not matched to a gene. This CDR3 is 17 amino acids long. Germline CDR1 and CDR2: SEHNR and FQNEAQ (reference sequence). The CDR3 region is CASSSGTSGRNSYEQYF. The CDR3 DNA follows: TGTGCCAGCAGCTCCGGGACTAGCGGGAGGAACTCCTACGAGCAGTACTTC.

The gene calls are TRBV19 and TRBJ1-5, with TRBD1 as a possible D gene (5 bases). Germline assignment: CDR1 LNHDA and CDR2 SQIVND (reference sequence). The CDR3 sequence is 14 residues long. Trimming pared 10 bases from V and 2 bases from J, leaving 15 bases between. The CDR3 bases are TGTGCCACCCCGGGGGGGTTAGGCAATCAGCCCCAGCATTTT. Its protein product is CATPGGLGNQPQHF.

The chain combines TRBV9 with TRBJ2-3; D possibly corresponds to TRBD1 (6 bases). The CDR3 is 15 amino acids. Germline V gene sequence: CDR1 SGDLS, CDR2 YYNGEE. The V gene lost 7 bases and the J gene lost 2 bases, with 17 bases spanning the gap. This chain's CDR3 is CASGQGTLFTDTQYF. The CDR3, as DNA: TGTGCCAGCGGGCAGGGGACCTTATTCACAGATACGCAGTATTTT.

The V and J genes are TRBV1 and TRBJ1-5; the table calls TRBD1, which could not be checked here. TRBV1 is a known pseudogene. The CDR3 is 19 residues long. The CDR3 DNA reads TGCACCAGCAGCCATGGCCAGGGGGCGCGTTCGAGGGCTGGTCAGCCCCAGCATTTT. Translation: CTSSHGQGARSRAGQPQHF.

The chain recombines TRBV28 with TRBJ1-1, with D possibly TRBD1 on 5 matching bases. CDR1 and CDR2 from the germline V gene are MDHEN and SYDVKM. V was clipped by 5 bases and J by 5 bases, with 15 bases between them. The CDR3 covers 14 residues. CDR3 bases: TGTGCCAGCAGTCAGGTTTTTCGGGGGACTGAAGCTTTCTTT. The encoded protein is CASSQVFRGTEAFF.

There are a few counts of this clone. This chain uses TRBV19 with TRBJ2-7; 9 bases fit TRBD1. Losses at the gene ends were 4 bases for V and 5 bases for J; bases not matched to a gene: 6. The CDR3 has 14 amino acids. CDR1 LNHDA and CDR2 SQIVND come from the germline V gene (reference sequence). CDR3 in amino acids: CASSTGTGYHEQYF. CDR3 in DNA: TGTGCCAGTAGTACCGGGACAGGGTACCACGAGCAGTACTTC.

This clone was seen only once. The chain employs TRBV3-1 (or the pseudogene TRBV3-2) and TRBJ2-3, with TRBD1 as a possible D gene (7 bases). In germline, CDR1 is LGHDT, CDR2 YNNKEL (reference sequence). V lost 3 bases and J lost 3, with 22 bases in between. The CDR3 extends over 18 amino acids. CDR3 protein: CASSQVWVGGRGTDTQYF. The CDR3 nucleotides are TGTGCCAGCAGCCAGGTTTGGGTAGGGGGCCGGGGGACAGATACGCAGTATTTT.

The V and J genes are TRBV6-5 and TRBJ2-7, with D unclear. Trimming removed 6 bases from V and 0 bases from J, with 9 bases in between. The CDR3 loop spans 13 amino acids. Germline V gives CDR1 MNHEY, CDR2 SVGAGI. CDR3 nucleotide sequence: TGTGCCAGCAGGAAAGCGTCCTCCTACGAGCAGTACTTC. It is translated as CASRKASSYEQYF.

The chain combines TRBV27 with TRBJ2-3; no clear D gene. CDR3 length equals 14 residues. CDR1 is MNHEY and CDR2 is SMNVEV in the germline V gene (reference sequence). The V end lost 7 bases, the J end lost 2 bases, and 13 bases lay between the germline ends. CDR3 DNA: TGTGCCAGCATGTGGAGCGCAGTCACAGATACGCAGTATTTT. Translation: CASMWSAVTDTQYF.

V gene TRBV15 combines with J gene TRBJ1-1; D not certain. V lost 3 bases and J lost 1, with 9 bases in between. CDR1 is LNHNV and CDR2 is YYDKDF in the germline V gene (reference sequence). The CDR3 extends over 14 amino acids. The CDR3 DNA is TGTGCCACCAGCAGTGAGGGAGCGAACACTGAAGCTTTCTTT. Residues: CATSSEGANTEAFF.

CDR3 loop: CASSPGWGREAFF. For the CDR3, the DNA is TGTGCCAGCAGCCCCGGGTGGGGCCGGGAAGCTTTCTTT. The V gene is TRBV14, the J gene TRBJ1-1; a possible D gene is TRBD1 (5 bases). V was trimmed by 4 bases and J by 8 bases, leaving 14 bases between them. This CDR3 contains 13 residues. CDR1 SGHDN and CDR2 FVKESK come from the germline V gene.

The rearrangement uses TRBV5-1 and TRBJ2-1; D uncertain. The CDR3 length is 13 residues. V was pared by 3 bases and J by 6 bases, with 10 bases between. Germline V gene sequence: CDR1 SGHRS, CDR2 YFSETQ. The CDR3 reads CASSSVDFNEQFF. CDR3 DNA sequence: TGCGCCAGCAGCTCGGTCGACTTCAATGAGCAGTTCTTC.

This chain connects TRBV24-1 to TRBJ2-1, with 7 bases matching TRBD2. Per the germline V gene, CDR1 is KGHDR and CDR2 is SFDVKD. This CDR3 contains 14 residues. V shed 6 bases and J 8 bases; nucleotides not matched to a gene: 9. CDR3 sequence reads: CATSSREVRDEQFF. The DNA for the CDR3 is TGTGCCACCAGTTCTCGGGAGGTTAGGGATGAGCAGTTCTTC.

DNA of the CDR3: TGTGCCAGTAGTATGGAGGAGGGCTCTGGGGCCAACGTCCTGACTTTC. This codes for CASSMEEGSGANVLTF. The chain couples TRBV19 to TRBJ2-6; D perhaps matches TRBD2 (6 bases). The V gene lost 3 bases and the J gene lost 0 bases, with 9 bases spanning the gap. Germline V gene lookup returns CDR1 LNHDA and CDR2 SQIVND (reference sequence). The CDR3 sequence is 16 residues long.

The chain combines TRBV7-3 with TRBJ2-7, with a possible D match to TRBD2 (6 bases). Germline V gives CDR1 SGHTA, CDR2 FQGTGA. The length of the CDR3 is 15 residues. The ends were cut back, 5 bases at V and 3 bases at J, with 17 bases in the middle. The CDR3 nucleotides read TGTGCCAGCAGCGGCGCGGGGCACTCCGGCTACGAGCAGTACTTC. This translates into CASSGAGHSGYEQYF.